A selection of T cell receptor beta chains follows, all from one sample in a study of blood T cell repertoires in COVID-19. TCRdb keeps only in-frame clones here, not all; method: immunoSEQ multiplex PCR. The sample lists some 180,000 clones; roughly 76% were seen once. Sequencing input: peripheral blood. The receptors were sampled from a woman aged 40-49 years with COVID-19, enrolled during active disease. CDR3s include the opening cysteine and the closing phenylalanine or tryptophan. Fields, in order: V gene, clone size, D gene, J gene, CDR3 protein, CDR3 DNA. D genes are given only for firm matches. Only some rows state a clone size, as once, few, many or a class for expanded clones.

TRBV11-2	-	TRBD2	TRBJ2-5	CASSLAAGPQETQYF	TGTGCCAGCAGCTTGGCAGCGGGGCCACAAGAGACCCAGTACTTC
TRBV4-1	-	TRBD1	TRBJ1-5	CASSRTGGEKPQHF	TGCGCCAGCAGCCGCACAGGGGGCGAGAAGCCCCAGCATTTT
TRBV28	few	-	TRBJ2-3	CASTSPGLLSTDTQYF	TGTGCCAGCACCAGTCCGGGATTGTTGAGCACAGATACGCAGTATTTT
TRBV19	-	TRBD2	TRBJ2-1	CASSIQGLHYNEQFF	TGTGCCAGTAGTATTCAGGGACTACATTACAATGAGCAGTTCTTC
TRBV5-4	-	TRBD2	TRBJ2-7	CASSPFLTSGSPGEQYF	TGTGCCAGCAGCCCATTCCTGACTAGCGGGAGTCCCGGCGAGCAGTACTTC
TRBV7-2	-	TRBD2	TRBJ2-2	CASSLFSGGLNTGELFF	TGTGCCAGCAGCTTATTTAGCGGGGGGTTGAACACCGGGGAGCTGTTTTTT
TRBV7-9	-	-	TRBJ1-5	CASSSQETNQPQHF	TGTGCCAGCAGCTCACAGGAGACCAATCAGCCCCAGCATTTT
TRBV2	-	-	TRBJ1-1	CASNPGVNTEAFF	TGTGCCTCCAACCCCGGAGTGAACACTGAAGCTTTCTTT
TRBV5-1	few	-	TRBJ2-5	CASSFRGTYQETQYF	TGCGCCAGCAGCTTTCGCGGGACCTACCAAGAGACCCAGTACTTC
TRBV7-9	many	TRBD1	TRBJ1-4	CASSPGTEFNEKLFF	TGTGCCAGCAGCCCAGGGACAGAATTCAATGAAAAACTGTTTTTT
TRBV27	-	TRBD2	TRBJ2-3	CASRWSGGALDTQYF	TGTGCCAGCAGGTGGAGCGGGGGGGCTTTAGATACGCAGTATTTT
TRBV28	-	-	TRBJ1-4	CASTRRGFATNEKLFF	TGTGCCAGCACCCGGAGAGGGTTTGCAACTAATGAAAAACTGTTTTTT
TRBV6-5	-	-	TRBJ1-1	CASSHREGLEAFF	TGTGCCAGCAGCCACAGGGAGGGGCTTGAAGCTTTCTTT
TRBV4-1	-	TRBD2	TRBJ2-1	CASSVLAGVDEQFF	TGCGCCAGCAGCGTGTTAGCGGGGGTCGATGAGCAGTTCTTC
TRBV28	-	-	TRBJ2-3	CASSLLPTRPTDTQYF	TGTGCCAGCTCCTTACTCCCCACTAGACCCACAGATACGCAGTATTTT
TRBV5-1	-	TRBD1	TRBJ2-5	CASSLGGTGVRETQYF	TGCGCCAGCAGCTTGGGAGGGACAGGGGTCCGGGAGACCCAGTACTTC
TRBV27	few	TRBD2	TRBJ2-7	CASSLSTSAYYEQYF	TGTGCCAGCAGTTTATCTACTAGCGCCTACTACGAGCAGTACTTC
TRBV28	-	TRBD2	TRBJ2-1	CASSYSGSSYNEQFF	TGTGCCAGCAGTTATAGCGGGAGCTCCTACAATGAGCAGTTCTTC
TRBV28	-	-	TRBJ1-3	CASLSGNTIYF	TGTGCCAGCCTCTCTGGAAACACCATATATTTT
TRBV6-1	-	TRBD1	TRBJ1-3	CASSVTTGEAGNTIYF	TGTGCCAGCAGTGTAACAACAGGGGAGGCTGGAAACACCATATATTTT
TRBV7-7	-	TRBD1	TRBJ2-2	CASSSLGTGPGELFF	TGTGCTAGCAGCTCCCTAGGGACAGGGCCCGGGGAGCTGTTTTTT
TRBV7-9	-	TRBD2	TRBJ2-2	CASSLDNSGSRRRTGELFF	TGTGCCAGCAGCTTAGATAATAGCGGGAGTAGGAGGAGGACCGGGGAGCTGTTTTTT
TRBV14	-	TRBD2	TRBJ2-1	CASSPWTSGSRENEQFF	TGTGCCAGCAGCCCATGGACTAGCGGGAGTCGGGAGAATGAGCAGTTCTTC
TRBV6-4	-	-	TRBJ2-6	CASSDRGGANVLTF	TGTGCCAGCAGTGACAGGGGGGGGGCCAACGTCCTGACTTTC
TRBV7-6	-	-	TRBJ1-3	CASSLEREVGDTIYF	TGTGCCAGCAGCTTAGAGAGGGAAGTCGGCGACACCATATATTTT
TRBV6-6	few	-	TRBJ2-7	CASNLGQREYEQYF	TGTGCCAGCAACTTGGGTCAGAGGGAATACGAGCAGTACTTC
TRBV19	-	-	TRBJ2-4	CASSLLGGLAKNIQYF	TGTGCCAGTAGCCTACTTGGCGGTCTAGCCAAAAACATTCAGTACTTC
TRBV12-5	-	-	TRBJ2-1	CASGSRTAKSYNEQFF	TGTGCTAGTGGGTCCAGGACAGCAAAATCGTACAATGAGCAGTTCTTC
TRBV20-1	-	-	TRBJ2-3	CSASGTDTQYF	TGCAGTGCTAGCGGCACAGATACGCAGTATTTT
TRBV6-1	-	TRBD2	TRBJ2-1	CASSEVLAGHYNEQFF	TGTGCCAGCAGTGAAGTACTAGCGGGACATTACAATGAGCAGTTCTTC
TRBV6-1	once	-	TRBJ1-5	CASSEMGAGRQPQHF	TGTGCCAGCAGTGAAATGGGGGCGGGCCGTCAGCCCCAGCATTTT
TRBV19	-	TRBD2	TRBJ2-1	CATLGLAPGSSYNEQFF	TGTGCCACCCTCGGACTAGCGCCGGGGAGCTCCTACAATGAGCAGTTCTTC
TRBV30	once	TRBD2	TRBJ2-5	CAWSLGLAGAETQYF	TGTGCCTGGAGCTTGGGACTAGCGGGAGCAGAGACCCAGTACTTC
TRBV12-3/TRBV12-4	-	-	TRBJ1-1	CASSPILGRRTFF	TGTGCCAGCAGCCCCATCCTGGGTAGGCGGACTTTCTTT